This passage covers 10 T cell receptor beta chains from one sample sequenced in a study of neurological immune-mediated disorders. TCRdb re-analysed the 5' RACE reads in MiXCR, keeping a single row per CDR3 protein. This sample has under 75,000 distinct CDR3 sequences, with approximately 5.1% found just once. Sequences were obtained from PBMCs. These receptor sequences come from a human donor with multiple sclerosis. The donor label of this sample is uncertain.

V and J are TRBV4-3 and TRBJ2-2; TRBD1 matches 8 bases. V was pared by 0 bases and J by 5 bases, with 2 bases of the junction left unmatched. Germline-derived CDR1 and CDR2 are LGHNA and YSLEER. CDR3 length equals 15 residues. The CDR3 here is CASSQDQGATGELFF. The CDR3 DNA sequence: TGCGCCAGCAGCCAAGATCAGGGGGCTACCGGGGAGCTGTTTTTT.

This clonotype was detected ten times or more. The chain couples TRBV6-2 or TRBV6-3 to TRBJ2-1; TRBD2 matches at 8 bases. The length of the CDR3 is 13 residues. Germline lookup yields CDR1 MNHEY and CDR2 SVGEGT. After removal of 5 bases from V and 4 bases from J, the junction contained 1 base not matched to a gene. The CDR3 coding sequence is TGTGCCAGCAGTCGGGGGGGGTACAATGAGCAGTTCTTC. Protein product: CASSRGGYNEQFF.

This clonotype showed up many times. The chain uses TRBV20-1 and TRBJ1-1; possible D gene TRBD1, 6 bases. V lost 1 base and J lost 8, with 11 bases in between. The CDR3 spans 12 residues. Looked up from germline, CDR1 is DFQATT and CDR2 is SNEGSKA (reference sequence). In DNA, the CDR3 is TGCAGTGCTAGAGCCGGCCAGGGGGAAGCTTTCTTT. Its translation is CSARAGQGEAFF.

This clonotype was recorded many times. The chain links TRBV29-1 to TRBJ2-3, with 9 bases fitting TRBD1. CDR3 length equals 13 residues. Unmatched junction bases numbered 4, after V lost 6 bases and J lost 3 bases. Germline assignment: CDR1 SQVTM and CDR2 ANQGSEA. CDR3 loop: CSVTGGRTDTQYF. The CDR3 DNA follows: TGCAGCGTCACAGGGGGCCGGACAGATACGCAGTATTTT.

In its sample, this clonotype was seen many times. V and J are TRBV11-3 and TRBJ2-3, with D possibly called TRBD1 or TRBD2 (6 bases each). Germline lookup yields CDR1 SGHNT and CDR2 YENEEA. The CDR3 is 15 amino acids. Trimming took 6 bases from V and 4 from J, leaving 17 bases between them. CDR3 nucleotide sequence: TGTGCCAGCAGTTACGGTGGAGGGGGGCCAGATACGCAGTATTTT. As protein: CASSYGGGGPDTQYF.

This clonotype was counted at least ten times. The chain links TRBV20-1 to TRBJ2-1, with TRBD2 identical over 12 bases. CDR1 and CDR2 from the germline V gene are DFQATT and SNEGSKA (reference sequence). This CDR3 region has 14 residues. Trimming cost V 3 bases and J 9 bases; bases outside gene matches: 6. CDR3 amino acids: CSARASGGAGEQFF. For the CDR3, the DNA is TGCAGTGCTAGGGCTAGCGGGGGGGCCGGTGAGCAGTTCTTC.

Ten or more counts support this clonotype. The J gene is TRBJ2-4, the V gene TRBV14; D call uncertain. Trimming took off 1 base at V and 2 bases at J, with 15 bases between the two ends. This CDR3 contains 17 residues. The germline CDR1 and CDR2 sequences are SGHDN and FVKESK. The CDR3: CASSQAEGRNPKNIQYF. The CDR3 DNA follows: TGTGCCAGCAGCCAAGCGGAAGGCCGGAACCCCAAAAACATTCAGTACTTC.

This clonotype was counted a few times. This rearrangement joins TRBV7-3 to TRBJ1-6; TRBD1 aligns across 9 bases. In germline, CDR1 is SGHTA, CDR2 FQGTGA. Germline trimming cut 5 bases from V and 13 bases from J; bases unmatched to any gene: 6. CDR3 length: 13 residues. For the CDR3, the DNA is TGTGCCAGCAGCGGGGGACAGGGCTTTCCCCTCCACTTT. It codes for CASSGGQGFPLHF.

This clonotype occurred many times. The rearrangement joins TRBV24-1 to TRBJ2-5; D might be TRBD1 or TRBD2, each matching 5 bases. V was clipped by 4 bases and J by 3 bases, with 14 bases between them. Germline CDR1 reads KGHDR; CDR2 reads SFDVKD. This CDR3 is built from 15 residues. The DNA for the CDR3 is TGTGCCACCAGTGACCGGGGACGGAATAAAGAGACCCAGTACTTC. It encodes CATSDRGRNKETQYF.

This clonotype was observed at least ten times. The chain combines TRBV5-1 with TRBJ1-2; 9 bases match TRBD1. With 4 bases clipped from V and 4 bases from J, the junction kept 11 bases outside the gene matches. CDR1 is SGHRS, CDR2 YFSETQ, per germline. This CDR3 contains 16 residues. The CDR3 here is CASSRLNRGQGYGYTF. The CDR3, as DNA: TGCGCCAGCAGCCGTCTAAACAGGGGGCAAGGCTATGGCTACACCTTC.